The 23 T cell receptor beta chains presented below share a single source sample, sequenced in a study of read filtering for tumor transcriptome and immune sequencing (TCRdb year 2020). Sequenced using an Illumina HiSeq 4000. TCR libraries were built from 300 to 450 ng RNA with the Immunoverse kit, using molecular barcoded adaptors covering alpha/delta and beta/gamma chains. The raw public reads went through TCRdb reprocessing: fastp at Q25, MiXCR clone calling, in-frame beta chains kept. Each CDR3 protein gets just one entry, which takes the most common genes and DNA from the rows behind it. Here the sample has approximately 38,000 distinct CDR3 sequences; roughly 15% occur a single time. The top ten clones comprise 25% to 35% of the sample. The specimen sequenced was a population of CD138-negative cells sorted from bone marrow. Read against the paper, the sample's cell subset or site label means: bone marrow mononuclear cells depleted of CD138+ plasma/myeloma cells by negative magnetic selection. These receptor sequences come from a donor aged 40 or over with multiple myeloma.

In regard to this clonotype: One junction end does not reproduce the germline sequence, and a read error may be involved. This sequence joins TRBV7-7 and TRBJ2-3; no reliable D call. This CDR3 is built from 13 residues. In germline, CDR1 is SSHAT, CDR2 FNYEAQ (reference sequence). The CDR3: CASSPFFDGQRYF. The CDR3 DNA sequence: TGTGCTAGCAGCCCCTTCTTCGACGGCCAGCGGTATTTT.

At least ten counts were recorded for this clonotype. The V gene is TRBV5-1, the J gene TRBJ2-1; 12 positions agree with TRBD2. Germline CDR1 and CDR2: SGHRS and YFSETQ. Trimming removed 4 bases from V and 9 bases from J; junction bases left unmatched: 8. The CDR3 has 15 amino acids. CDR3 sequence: CASSRTTSGSSEQFF. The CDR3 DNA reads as TGCGCCAGCAGCCGGACGACTAGCGGGAGTAGTGAGCAGTTCTTC.

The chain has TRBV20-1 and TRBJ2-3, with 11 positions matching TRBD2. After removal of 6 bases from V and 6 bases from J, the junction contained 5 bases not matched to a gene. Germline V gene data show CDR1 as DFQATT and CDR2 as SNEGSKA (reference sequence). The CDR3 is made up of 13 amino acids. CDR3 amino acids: CSAHSSGRDTQYF. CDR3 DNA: TGCAGTGCCCACTCTAGCGGGAGGGATACGCAGTATTTT.

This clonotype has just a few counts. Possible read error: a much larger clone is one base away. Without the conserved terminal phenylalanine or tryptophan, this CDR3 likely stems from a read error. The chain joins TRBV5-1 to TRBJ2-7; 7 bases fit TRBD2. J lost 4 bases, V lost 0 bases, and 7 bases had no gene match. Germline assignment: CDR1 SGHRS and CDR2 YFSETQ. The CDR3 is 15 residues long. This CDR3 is CASSLGWEGQYEQYL. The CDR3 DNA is TGCGCCAGCAGCTTGGGATGGGAGGGCCAGTACGAGCAGTACCTC.

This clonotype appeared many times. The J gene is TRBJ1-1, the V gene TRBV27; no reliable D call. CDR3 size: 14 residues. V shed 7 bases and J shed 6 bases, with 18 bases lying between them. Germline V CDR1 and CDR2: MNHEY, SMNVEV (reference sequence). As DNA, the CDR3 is TGTGCCAGCACTAACCTTGTCGAGAATGCTGAAGCTTTCTTT. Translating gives CASTNLVENAEAFF.

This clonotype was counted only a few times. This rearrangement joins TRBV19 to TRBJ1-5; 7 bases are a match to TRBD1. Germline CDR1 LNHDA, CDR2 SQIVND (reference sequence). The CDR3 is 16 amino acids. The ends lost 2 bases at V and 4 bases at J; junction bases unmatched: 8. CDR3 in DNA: TGTGCCAGTAGTATATCAGGGGGGCCTCGGAATCAGCCCCAGCATTTT. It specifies CASSISGGPRNQPQHF.

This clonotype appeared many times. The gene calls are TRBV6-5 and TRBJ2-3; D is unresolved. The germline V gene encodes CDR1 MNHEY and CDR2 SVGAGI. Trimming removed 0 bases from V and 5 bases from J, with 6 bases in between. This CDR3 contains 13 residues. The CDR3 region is CASSYSRLDTQYF. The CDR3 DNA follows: TGTGCCAGCAGTTACTCGAGGCTAGATACGCAGTATTTT.

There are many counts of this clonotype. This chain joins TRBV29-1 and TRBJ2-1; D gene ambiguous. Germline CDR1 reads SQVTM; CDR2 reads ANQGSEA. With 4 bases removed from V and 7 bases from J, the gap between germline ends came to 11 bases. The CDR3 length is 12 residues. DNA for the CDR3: TGCAGCGTTGGAGGTCCAGGAAATGAGCAGTTCTTC. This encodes CSVGGPGNEQFF.

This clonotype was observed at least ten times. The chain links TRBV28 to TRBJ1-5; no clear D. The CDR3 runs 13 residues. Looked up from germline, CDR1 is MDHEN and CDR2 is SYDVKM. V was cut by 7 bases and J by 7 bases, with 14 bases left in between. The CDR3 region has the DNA TGTGCCAGCACGCCTCCGGGGAGGCAGCCCCAGCATTTT. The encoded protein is CASTPPGRQPQHF.

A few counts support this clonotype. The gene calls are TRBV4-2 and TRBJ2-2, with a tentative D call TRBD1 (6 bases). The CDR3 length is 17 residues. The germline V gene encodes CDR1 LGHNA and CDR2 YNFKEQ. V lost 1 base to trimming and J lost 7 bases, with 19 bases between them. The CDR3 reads CASSQVVGTGKGGELFF. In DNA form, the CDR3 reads TGTGCCAGCAGCCAAGTTGTGGGAACAGGGAAGGGCGGGGAGCTGTTTTTT.

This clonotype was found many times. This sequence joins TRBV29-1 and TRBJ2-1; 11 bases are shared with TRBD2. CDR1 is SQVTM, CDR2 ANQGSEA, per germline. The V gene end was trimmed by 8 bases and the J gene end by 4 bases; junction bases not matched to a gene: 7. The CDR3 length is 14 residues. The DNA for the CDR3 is TGCAGCTCTCGGACTAGCGGGTATTACAATGAGCAGTTCTTC. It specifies CSSRTSGYYNEQFF.

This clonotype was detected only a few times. This CDR3 is CASSSSGRINEQYF. The DNA for the CDR3 is TGTGCCAGCAGCTCTAGCGGGAGAATCAACGAGCAGTACTTC. This sequence joins TRBV7-2 and TRBJ2-7, with 10 bases that match TRBD2. The CDR3 spans 14 residues. Germline assignment: CDR1 SGHTA and CDR2 FQGNSA. Unmatched junction bases numbered 5, after V lost 4 bases and J lost 5 bases.

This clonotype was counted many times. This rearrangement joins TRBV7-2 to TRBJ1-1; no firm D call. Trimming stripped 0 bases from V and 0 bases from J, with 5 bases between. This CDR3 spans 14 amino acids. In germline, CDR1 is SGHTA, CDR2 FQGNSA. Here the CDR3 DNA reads TGTGCCAGCAGCTTAGCGCGAATGAACACTGAAGCTTTCTTT. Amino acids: CASSLARMNTEAFF.

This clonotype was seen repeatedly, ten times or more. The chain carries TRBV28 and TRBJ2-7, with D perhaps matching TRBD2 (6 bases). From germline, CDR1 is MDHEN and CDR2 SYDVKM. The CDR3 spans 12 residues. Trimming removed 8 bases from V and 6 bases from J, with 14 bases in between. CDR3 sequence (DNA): TGTGCCAGCTGGGACTTAGAGGCCGAGCAGTACTTC. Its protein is CASWDLEAEQYF. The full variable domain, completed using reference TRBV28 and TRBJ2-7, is DVKVTQSSRYLVKRTGEKVFLECVQDMDHENMFWYRQDPGLGLRLIYFSYDVKMKEKGDIPEGYSVSREKKERFSLILESASTNQTSMYLCASWDLEAEQYFGPGTRLTVT.

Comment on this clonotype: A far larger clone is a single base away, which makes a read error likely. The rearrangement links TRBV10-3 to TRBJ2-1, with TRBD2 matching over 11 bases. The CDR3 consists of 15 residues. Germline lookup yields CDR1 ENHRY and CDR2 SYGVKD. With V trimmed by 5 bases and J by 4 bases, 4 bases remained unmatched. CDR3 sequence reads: CAISRLAGQYNEQFF. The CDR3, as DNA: TGTGCCATCAGTCGACTAGCGGGGCAATACAATGAGCAGTTCTTC.

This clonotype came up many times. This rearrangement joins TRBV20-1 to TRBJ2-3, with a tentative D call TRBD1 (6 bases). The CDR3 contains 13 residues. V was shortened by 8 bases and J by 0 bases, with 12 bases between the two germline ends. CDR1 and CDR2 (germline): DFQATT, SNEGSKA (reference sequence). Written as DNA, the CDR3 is TGCAGTCTCTGGCAGGGGAGCACAGATACGCAGTATTTT. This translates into CSLWQGSTDTQYF.

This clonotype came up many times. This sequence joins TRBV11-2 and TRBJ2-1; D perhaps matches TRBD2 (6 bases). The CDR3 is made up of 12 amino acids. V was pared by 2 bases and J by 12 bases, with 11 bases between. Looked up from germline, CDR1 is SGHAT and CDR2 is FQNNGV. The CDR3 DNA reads TGTGCCAGCAGCTTATATGTCGGGAGGCAGTTCTTC. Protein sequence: CASSLYVGRQFF.

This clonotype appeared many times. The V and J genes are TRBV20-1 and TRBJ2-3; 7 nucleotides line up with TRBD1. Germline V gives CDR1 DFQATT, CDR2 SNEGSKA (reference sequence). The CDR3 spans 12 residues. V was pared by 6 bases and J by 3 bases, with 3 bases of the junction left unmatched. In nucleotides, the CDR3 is TGCAGTGCCACGACAGGGACAGATACGCAGTATTTT. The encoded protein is CSATTGTDTQYF.

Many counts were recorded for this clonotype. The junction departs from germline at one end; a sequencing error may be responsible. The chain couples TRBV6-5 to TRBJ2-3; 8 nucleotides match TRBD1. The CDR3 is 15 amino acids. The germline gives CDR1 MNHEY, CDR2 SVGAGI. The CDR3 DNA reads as TGTGCCAGCAGACTCGGGACAGGTCGGGGAGATACGCAGTACTTT. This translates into CASRLGTGRGDTQYF.

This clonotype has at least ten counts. This CDR3 reads CSARDADRGFTMLNQPQHF. CDR3 bases: TGCAGTGCTAGAGATGCGGACAGGGGGTTTACTATGTTGAATCAGCCCCAGCATTTT. The V call is TRBV20-1, the J call TRBJ1-5; 10 bases line up with TRBD1. The CDR3 runs to 19 residues. J was trimmed by 4 bases and V by 0 bases; bases with no gene match: 15. The germline V gene has CDR1 DFQATT and CDR2 SNEGSKA (reference sequence).

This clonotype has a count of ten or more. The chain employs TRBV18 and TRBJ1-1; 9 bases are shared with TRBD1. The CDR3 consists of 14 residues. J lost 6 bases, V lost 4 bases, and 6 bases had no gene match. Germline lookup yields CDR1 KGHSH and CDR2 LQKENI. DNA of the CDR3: TGTGCCAGCTCACTGGGACAGGGTAACGCTGAAGCTTTCTTT. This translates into CASSLGQGNAEAFF.

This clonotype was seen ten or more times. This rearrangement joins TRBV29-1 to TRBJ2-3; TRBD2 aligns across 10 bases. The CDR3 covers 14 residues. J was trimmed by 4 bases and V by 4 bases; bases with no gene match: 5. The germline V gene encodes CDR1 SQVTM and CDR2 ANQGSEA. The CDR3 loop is CSVGLAGVPDTQYF. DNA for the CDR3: TGCAGCGTTGGTCTAGCGGGAGTGCCAGATACGCAGTATTTT.

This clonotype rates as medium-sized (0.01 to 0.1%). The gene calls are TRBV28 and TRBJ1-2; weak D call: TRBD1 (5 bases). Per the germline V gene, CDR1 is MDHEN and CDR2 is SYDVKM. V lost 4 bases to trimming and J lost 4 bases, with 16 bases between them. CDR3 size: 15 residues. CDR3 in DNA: TGTGCCAGCAGTTCTAGGGGCCTTCCCCTCTATGGCTACACCTTC. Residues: CASSSRGLPLYGYTF.